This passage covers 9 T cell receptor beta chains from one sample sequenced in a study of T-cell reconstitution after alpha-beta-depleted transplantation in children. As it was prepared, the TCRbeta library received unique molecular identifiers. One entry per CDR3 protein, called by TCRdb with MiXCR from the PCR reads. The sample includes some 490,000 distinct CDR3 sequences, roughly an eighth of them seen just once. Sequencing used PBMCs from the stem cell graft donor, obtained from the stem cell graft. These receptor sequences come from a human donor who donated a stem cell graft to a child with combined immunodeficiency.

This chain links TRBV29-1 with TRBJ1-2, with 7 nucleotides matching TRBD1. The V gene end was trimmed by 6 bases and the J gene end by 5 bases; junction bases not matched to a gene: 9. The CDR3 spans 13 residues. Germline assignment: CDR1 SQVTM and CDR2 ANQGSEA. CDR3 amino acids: CSVLGTANYGYTF. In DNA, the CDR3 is TGCAGCGTCCTCGGGACAGCGAATTATGGCTACACCTTC.

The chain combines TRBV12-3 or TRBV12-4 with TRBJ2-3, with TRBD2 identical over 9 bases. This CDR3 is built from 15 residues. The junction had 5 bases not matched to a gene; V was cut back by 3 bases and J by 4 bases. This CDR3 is CASSFLSGRPDTQYF. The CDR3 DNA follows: TGTGCCAGCAGTTTCCTAAGCGGGAGGCCAGATACGCAGTATTTT.

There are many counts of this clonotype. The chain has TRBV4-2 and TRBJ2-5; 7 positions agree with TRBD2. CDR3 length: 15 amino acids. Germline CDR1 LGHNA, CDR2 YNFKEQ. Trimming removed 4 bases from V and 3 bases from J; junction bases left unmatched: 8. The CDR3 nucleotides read TGTGCCAGCAGCCTTACTAGCGCTCGGGAAGAGACCCAGTACTTC. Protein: CASSLTSAREETQYF.

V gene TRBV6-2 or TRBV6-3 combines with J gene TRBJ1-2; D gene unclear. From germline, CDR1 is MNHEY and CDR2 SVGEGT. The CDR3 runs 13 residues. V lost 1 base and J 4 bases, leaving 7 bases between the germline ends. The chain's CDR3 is CASSYLGVYGYTF. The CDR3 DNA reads TGTGCCAGCAGTTACTTGGGAGTCTATGGCTACACCTTC.

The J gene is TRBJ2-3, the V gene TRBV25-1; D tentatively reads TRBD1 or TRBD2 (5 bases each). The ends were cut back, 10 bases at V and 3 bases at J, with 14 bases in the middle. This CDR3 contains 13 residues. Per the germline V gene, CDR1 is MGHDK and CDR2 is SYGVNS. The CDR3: CATLGTNTDTQYF. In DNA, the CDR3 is TGTGCCACCCTAGGGACGAATACAGATACGCAGTATTTT. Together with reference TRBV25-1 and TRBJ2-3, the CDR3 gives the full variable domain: EADIYQTPRYLVIGTGKKITLECSQTMGHDKMYWYQQDPGMELHLIHYSYGVNSTEKGDLSSESTVSRIRTEHFPLTLESARPSHTSQYLCATLGTNTDTQYFGPGTRLTVL.

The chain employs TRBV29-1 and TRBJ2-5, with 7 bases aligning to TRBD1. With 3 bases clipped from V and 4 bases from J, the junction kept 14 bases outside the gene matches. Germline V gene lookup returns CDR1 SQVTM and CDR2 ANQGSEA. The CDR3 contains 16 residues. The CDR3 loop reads CSVDDPGQADPETQYF. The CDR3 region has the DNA TGCAGCGTTGACGACCCCGGACAGGCAGACCCAGAGACCCAGTACTTC. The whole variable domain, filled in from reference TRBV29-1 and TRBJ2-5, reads SAVISQKPSRDICQRGTSLTIQCQVDSQVTMMFWYRQQPGQSLTLIATANQGSEATYESGFVIDKFPISRPNLTFSTLTVSNMSPEDSSIYLCSVDDPGQADPETQYFGPGTRLLVL.

The CDR3: CASWREGSYNEQFF. Written as DNA, the CDR3 is TGTGCCTCATGGCGGGAGGGCTCCTACAATGAGCAGTTCTTC. The V gene is TRBV30, the J gene TRBJ2-1, with 9 bases aligning to TRBD2. The V and J ends lost 7 bases and 0 bases, in that order; junction bases with no gene match: 4. This CDR3 spans 14 amino acids. Looked up from germline, CDR1 is GTSNPN and CDR2 is SVGIG (reference sequence).

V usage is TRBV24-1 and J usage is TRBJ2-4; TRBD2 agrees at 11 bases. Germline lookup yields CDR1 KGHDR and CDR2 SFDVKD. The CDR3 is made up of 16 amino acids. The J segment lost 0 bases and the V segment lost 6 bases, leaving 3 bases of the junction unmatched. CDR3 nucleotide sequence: TGTGCCACCAGTCCGGGGACTAGCGGAGCCAAAAACATTCAGTACTTC. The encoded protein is CATSPGTSGAKNIQYF.

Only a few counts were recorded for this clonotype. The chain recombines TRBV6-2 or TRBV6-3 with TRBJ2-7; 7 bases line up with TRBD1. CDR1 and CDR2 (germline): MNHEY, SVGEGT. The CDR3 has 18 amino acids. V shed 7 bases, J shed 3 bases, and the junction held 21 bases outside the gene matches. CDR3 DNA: TGTGCCAGCACCTCTGAAAACCAACCGGGACAGTTTCACTACGAGCAGTACTTC. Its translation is CASTSENQPGQFHYEQYF.